These 6 T cell receptor beta chains were all obtained from the same sample, sequenced in a study of CD8+ T cells in alopecia areata (dated 2018 in TCRdb). The sample's time point label, in plain terms: 24 weeks on oral tofacitinib. What the treatment or condition label conveys for this sample: oral pan-JAK inhibitor, 5-10 mg twice daily. The method behind the library was the immunoSEQ multiplex PCR assay. To provide template for TCR sequencing, every sample had RNA extracted and reverse transcribed into cDNA. The table comes from immuneACCESS by way of TCRdb, which keeps in-frame sequences with V and J called. Part of the clones is missing from these tables; in studies checked, under half for an unresolved V gene and the rest for unknown reasons. Across this sample there are approximately 300,000 clones, with 58% seen only once. Approximately 1.8% of the sample is taken by the ten largest. Sequenced material: CD4+ T cells sorted from blood, taken at week 24, from a patient treated with tofacitinib. The receptors shown here come from a human donor with alopecia areata.

V and J are TRBV18 and TRBJ1-2, with D perhaps matching TRBD1 (5 bases). The length of the CDR3 is 12 residues. Germline V gene lookup returns CDR1 KGHSH and CDR2 LQKENI. V was cut by 6 bases and J by 7 bases, with 12 bases left in between. In DNA, the CDR3 is TGTGCCAGCTCCCACCGGGACGGTGGCTACACCTTC. This gives the protein CASSHRDGGYTF.

The chain employs TRBV23-1 and TRBJ2-7; tentatively, D is TRBD1 (5 bases). TRBV23-1 carries the ORF label, with uncertain function. V lost 6 bases, J lost 6 bases, and 12 bases lay in between. There are 12 residues in the CDR3. The CDR3 protein is CASRKFRGEQYF. The CDR3 DNA follows: TGCGCCAGCAGGAAGTTTAGGGGCGAGCAGTACTTC.

The rearrangement links TRBV7-9 to TRBJ1-1; no definite D call. Germline-derived CDR1 and CDR2 are SEHNR and FQNEAQ (reference sequence). V lost 5 bases and J 14 bases, leaving 18 bases between the germline ends. The CDR3 consists of 12 residues. The CDR3 DNA reads as TGTGCCAGCAGCCTAGAAGGGAACAAGGGCTTCTTT. Its protein is CASSLEGNKGFF.

This chain uses TRBV7-9 with TRBJ2-5; D remains ambiguous. The germline V gene has CDR1 SEHNR and CDR2 FQNEAQ (reference sequence). Trimming removed 6 bases from V and 11 bases from J, with 16 bases in between. This CDR3 region has 12 residues. The chain's CDR3 is CASRYLERAQYF. CDR3 sequence (DNA): TGTGCCAGCAGGTATTTGGAGCGCGCTCAGTACTTC.

The V gene is TRBV30, the J gene TRBJ2-7, with D unclear. Germline V gene lookup returns CDR1 GTSNPN and CDR2 SVGIG (reference sequence). This CDR3 contains 12 residues. Between the trimmed V and J ends, which lost 3 bases and 7 bases, there was a span of 13 bases. The DNA of the CDR3 is TGTGCCTGGAGCCGAGAGGTAGGTGAGCAGTACTTC. Residues: CAWSREVGEQYF.

The V gene is TRBV4-3, the J gene TRBJ2-3, with TRBD2 identical over 11 bases. This CDR3 contains 17 residues. V shed 4 bases, J shed 2 bases, and the junction held 8 bases outside the gene matches. Germline lookup yields CDR1 LGHNA and CDR2 YSLEER. CDR3: CASSLGLAGIDTDTQYF. Written as DNA, the CDR3 is TGCGCCAGCAGCCTAGGACTAGCGGGTATAGACACAGATACGCAGTATTTT.